The source of this T cell receptor (beta chain) is a study of CD8 T cells in Susac syndrome. The RNA, 0.5 to 1 ug, was put through reverse transcription using random hexamers. TCRdb re-analysed the immunoSEQ multiplex PCR reads in MiXCR, keeping a single row per CDR3 protein. The data hold 150,000 or so distinct CDR3 sequences, with 90% to 96% observed a single time. Germline-derived CDR1 and CDR2 are MDHEN and SYDVKM. This CDR3 region has 11 residues. Trimming took 6 bases from V and 5 from J, leaving 7 bases between them. CD8+ and CD4+ T cells from blood underwent TCR beta sequencing, which was carried out in a high-throughput format.

The TCR originated in a human donor with Susac syndrome. The genes are TRBV28 and TRBJ1-1; D call uncertain. The sequenced sample was CD4+ T cells from PBMCs. CDR3 residues: CASRYKTEAFF. The CDR3 DNA follows: TGTGCCAGCAGATATAAAACTGAAGCTTTCTTT. Using reference TRBV28 and TRBJ1-1 for the parts outside the CDR3, the full variable domain is DVKVTQSSRYLVKRTGEKVFLECVQDMDHENMFWYRQDPGLGLRLIYFSYDVKMKEKGDIPEGYSVSREKKERFSLILESASTNQTSMYLCASRYKTEAFFGQGTRLTVV.